This TCR beta chain was sequenced during a study of blood T cell repertoires in COVID-19. Germline CDR1 GTSNPN, CDR2 SVGIG (reference sequence). CDR3 length: 14 residues. Trimming took 3 bases from V and 17 from J; bases not matched to a gene: 11. Seattle enrolled patients during active infection and tracked them longitudinally. The authors' processing: Amplification with reference gene primers provided the estimates of nucleated cell counts. Assay: immunoSEQ multiplex PCR; the TCRdb copy retains only in-frame clones and omits some. The V and J calls and the clone size are those of that table, but D and trimming were determined from the DNA. The profile covers some 520,000 clones, with roughly 89% appearing a single time and 0.9% taken by the ten largest.

The V gene is TRBV30, the J gene TRBJ2-2; 14 positions match TRBD2. The sequence was obtained from a man aged 18-30 years with COVID-19, enrolled during active disease. The sequencing sample was made of peripheral blood. The CDR3 protein is CAWSSGTSGSTIFF. The CDR3 coding sequence is TGTGCCTGGAGCTCCGGGACTAGCGGGAGCACGATTTTTTTT.